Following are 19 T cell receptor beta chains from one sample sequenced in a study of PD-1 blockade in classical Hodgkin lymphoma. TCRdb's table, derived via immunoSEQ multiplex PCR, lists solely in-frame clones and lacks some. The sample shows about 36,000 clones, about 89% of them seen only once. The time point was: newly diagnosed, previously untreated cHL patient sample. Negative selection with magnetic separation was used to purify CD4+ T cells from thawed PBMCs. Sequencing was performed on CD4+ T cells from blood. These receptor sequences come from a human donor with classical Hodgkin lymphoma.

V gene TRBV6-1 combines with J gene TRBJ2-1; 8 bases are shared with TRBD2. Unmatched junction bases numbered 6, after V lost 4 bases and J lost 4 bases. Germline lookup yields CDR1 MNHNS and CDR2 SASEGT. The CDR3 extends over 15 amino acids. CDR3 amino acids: CASSAIGGVYNEQFF. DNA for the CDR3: TGTGCCAGCAGTGCGATCGGGGGGGTATACAATGAGCAGTTCTTC.

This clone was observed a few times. The CDR3 DNA is TGCGCCAGCAGCTTGGTCCAGGGGGCCACTGAAGCTTTCTTT. It is translated as CASSLVQGATEAFF. This chain connects TRBV5-1 to TRBJ1-1, with 8 bases that match TRBD1. In germline, CDR1 is SGHRS, CDR2 YFSETQ. V shed 0 bases and J 4 bases; nucleotides not matched to a gene: 2. This CDR3 is 14 amino acids long.

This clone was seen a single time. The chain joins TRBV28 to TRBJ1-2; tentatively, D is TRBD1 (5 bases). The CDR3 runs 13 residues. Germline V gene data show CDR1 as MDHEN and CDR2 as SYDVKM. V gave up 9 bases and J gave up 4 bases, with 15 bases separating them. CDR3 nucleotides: TGTGCCAGTCGGGGGGGGACCATCTATGGCTACACCTTC. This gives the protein CASRGGTIYGYTF.

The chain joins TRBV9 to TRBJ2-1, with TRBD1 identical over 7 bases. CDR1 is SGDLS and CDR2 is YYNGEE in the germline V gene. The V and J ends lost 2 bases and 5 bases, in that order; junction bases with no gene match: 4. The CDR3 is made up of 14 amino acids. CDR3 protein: CASSVQTGNNEQFF. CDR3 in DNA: TGTGCCAGCAGCGTCCAGACAGGGAACAATGAGCAGTTCTTC.

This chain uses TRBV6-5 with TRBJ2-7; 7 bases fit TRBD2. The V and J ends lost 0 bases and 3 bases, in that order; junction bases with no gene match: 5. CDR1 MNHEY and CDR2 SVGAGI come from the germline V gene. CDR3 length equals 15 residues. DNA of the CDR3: TGTGCCAGCAGTTACTCGGTGGGGGGGATCTACGAGCAGTACTTC. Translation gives CASSYSVGGIYEQYF.

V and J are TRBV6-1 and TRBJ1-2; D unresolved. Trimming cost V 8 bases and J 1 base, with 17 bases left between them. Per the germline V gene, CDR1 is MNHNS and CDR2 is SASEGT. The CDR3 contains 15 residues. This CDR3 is CASRPLSNFNYGYTF. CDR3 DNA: TGTGCCAGCCGCCCCCTGAGTAACTTTAACTATGGCTACACCTTC.

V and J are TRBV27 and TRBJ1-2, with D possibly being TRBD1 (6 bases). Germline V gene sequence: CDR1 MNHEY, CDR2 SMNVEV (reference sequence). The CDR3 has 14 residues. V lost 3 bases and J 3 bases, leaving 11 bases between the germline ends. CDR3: CASSFRGAHYGYTF. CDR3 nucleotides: TGTGCCAGCAGTTTTCGGGGGGCTCACTATGGCTACACCTTC.

CDR3 nucleotides: TGTGCCAGCAGCTTGACAGGGGAGAACTATGGCTACACCTTC. Translating it yields CASSLTGENYGYTF. J is TRBJ1-2 and V is TRBV7-9, with 8 bases lining up with TRBD1. Germline V gene lookup returns CDR1 SEHNR and CDR2 FQNEAQ (reference sequence). The length of the CDR3 is 14 residues. V was clipped by 3 bases and J by 2 bases; unmatched bases: 2.

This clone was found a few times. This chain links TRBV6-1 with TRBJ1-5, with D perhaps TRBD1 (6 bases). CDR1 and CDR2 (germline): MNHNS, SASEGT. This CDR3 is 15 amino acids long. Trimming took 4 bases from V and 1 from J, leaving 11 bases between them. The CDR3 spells CASSVRGLSNQPQHF. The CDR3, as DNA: TGTGCCAGCAGTGTCAGGGGATTGAGCAATCAGCCCCAGCATTTT.

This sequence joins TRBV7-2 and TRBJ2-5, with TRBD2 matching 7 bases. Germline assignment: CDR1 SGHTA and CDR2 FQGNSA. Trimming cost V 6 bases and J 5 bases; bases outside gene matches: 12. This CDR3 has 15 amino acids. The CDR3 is CASSYQSGEGETQYF. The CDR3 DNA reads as TGTGCCAGCAGTTACCAGAGCGGGGAAGGGGAGACCCAGTACTTC.

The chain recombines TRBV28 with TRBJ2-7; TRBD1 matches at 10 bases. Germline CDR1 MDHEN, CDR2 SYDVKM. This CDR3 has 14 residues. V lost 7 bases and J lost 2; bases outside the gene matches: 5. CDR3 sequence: CASIGQGVTYEQYF. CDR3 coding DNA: TGTGCCAGCATTGGACAGGGGGTAACCTACGAGCAGTACTTC.

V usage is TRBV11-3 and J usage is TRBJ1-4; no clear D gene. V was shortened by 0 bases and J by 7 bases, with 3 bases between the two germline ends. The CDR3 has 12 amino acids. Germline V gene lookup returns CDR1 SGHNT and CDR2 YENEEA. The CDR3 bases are TGTGCCAGCAGCTTAGACGGTGAAAAACTGTTTTTT. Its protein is CASSLDGEKLFF.

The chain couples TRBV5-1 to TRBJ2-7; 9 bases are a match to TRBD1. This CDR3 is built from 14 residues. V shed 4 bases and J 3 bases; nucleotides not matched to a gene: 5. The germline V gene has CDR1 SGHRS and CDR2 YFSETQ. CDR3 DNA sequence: TGCGCCAGCAGCCCGGGGACAGGGAGCTACGAGCAGTACTTC. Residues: CASSPGTGSYEQYF.

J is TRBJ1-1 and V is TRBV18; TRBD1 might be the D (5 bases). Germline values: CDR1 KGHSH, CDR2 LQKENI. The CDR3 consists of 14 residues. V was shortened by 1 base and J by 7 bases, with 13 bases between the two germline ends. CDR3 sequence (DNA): TGTGCCAGCTCACCACAGTCGGGGGGATATGAAGCTTTCTTT. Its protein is CASSPQSGGYEAFF.

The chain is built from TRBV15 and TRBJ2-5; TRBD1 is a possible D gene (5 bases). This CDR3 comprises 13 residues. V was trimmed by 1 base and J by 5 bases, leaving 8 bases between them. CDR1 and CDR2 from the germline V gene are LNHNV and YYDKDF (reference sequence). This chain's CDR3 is CATSRAAGETQYF. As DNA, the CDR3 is TGTGCCACCAGCAGAGCCGCAGGGGAGACCCAGTACTTC.

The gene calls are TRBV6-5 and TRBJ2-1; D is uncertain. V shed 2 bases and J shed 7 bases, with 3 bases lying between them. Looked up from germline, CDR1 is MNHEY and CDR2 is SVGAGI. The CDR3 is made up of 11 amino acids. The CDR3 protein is CASSYINEQFF. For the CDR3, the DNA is TGTGCCAGCAGTTACATTAATGAGCAGTTCTTC.

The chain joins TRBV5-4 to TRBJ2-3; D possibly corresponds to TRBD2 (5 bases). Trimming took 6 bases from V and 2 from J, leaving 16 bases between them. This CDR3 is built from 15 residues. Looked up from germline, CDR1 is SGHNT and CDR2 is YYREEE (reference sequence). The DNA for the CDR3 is TGTGCCAGCAACGTAAAGGAGGTCACCACAGATACGCAGTATTTT. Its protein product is CASNVKEVTTDTQYF.

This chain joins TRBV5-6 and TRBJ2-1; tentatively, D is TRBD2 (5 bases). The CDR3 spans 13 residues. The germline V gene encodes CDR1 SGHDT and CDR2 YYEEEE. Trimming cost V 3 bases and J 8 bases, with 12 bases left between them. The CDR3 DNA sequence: TGTGCCAGCAGCTCGGGGTCCGGGGATGAGCAGTTCTTC. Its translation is CASSSGSGDEQFF.

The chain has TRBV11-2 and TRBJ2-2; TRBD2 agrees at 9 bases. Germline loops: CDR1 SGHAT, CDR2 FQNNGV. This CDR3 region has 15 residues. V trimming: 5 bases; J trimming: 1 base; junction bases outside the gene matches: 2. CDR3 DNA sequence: TGTGCCAGCAGCCTAGCGGGGTGGAACACCGGGGAGCTGTTTTTT. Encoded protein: CASSLAGWNTGELFF.